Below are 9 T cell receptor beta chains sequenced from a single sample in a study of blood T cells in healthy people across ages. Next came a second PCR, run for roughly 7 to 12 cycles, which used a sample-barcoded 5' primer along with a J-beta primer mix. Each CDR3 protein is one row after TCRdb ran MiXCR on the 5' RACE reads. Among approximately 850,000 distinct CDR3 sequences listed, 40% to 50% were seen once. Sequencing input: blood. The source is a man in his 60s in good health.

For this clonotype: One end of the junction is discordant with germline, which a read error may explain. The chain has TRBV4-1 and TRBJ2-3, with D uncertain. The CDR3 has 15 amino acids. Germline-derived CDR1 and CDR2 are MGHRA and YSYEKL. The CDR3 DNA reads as TGCGCCGGCAGCCAAGCAGCCGGGCGCCCAGATACGCAGTATTTT. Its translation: CAGSQAAGRPDTQYF.

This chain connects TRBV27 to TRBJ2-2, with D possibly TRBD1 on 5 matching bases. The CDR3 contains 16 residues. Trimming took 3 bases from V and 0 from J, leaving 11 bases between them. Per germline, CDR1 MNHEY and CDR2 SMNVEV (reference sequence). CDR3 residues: CASSFFTGANTGELFF. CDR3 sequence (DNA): TGTGCCAGCAGTTTTTTCACAGGAGCGAACACCGGGGAGCTGTTTTTT.

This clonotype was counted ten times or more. The CDR3 here is CSAGTTEAFF. The CDR3 DNA is TGCAGCGCTGGGACCACTGAAGCTTTCTTT. The genes are TRBV29-1 and TRBJ1-1; tentatively, D is TRBD1 (5 bases). Between the trimmed V and J ends, which lost 7 bases and 4 bases, there was a span of 7 bases. The CDR3 contains 10 residues. The germline CDR1 and CDR2 sequences are SQVTM and ANQGSEA.

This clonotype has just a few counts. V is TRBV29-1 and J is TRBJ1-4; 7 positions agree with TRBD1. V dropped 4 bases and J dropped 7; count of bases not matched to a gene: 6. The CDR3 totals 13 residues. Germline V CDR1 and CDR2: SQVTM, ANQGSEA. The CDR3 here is CSVGQGSGEKLFF. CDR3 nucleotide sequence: TGCAGCGTTGGACAGGGATCGGGTGAAAAACTGTTTTTT. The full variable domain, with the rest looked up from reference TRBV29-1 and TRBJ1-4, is SAVISQKPSRDICQRGTSLTIQCQVDSQVTMMFWYRQQPGQSLTLIATANQGSEATYESGFVIDKFPISRPNLTFSTLTVSNMSPEDSSIYLCSVGQGSGEKLFFGSGTQLSVL.

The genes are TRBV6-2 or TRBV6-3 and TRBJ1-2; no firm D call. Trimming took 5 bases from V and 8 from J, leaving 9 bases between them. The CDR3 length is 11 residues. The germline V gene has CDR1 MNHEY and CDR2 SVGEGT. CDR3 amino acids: CASSAFVGYTF. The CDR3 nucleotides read TGTGCCAGCAGTGCCTTTGTCGGCTACACCTTC.

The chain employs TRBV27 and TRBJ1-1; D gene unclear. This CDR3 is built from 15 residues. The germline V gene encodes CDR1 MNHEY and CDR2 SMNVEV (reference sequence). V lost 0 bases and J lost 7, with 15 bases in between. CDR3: CASSLSWGGLGEAFF. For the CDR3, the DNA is TGTGCCAGCAGTTTATCGTGGGGAGGCCTCGGTGAAGCTTTCTTT.

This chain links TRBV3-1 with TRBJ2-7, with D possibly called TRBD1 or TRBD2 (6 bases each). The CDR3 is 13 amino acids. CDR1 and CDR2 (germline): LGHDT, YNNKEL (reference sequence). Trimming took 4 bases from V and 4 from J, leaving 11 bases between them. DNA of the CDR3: TGTGCCAGCAGCCGAGGGGGGAAATACGAGCAGTACTTC. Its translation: CASSRGGKYEQYF.

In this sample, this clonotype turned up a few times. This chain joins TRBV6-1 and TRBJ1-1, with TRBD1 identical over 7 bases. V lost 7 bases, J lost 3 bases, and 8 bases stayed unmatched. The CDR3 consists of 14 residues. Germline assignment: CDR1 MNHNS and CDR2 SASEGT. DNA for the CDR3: TGTGCCAGCACCCGCGGGGACAGAGACACTGAAGCTTTCTTT. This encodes CASTRGDRDTEAFF.

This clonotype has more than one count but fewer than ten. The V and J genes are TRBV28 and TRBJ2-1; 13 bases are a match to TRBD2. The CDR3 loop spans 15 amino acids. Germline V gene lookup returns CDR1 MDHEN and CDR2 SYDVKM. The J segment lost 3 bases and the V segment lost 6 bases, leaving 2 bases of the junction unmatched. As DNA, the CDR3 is TGTGCCAGCAGGGGACTAGCGGGGATCTACAATGAGCAGTTCTTC. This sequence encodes CASRGLAGIYNEQFF.